A selection of T cell receptor beta chains follows, all from one sample in a study of a mutant IDH1 vaccine in newly diagnosed glioma. Which antigens these TCRs recognize remains unknown. The method was immunoSEQ multiplex PCR; TCRdb's version includes in-frame clones alone and lacks a portion of them. Of fewer than 45,000 clones in the sample, approximately 90% were seen once. The sequencing here drew on PBMCs, taken from a glioma patient whose treatment included an IDH1 peptide vaccine. Receptors were obtained from a middle-aged man with glioma. Each CDR3 is given with its conserved first and last residue. The D gene is left open where the match is weak. Where a row states a size, it is once, few, many or the class of an expanded clone; other rows omit it.

clone size: NA; V gene: TRBV5-1; D gene: TRBD1; J gene: TRBJ1-1; CDR3 protein: CASSLEGAGNTEAFF; CDR3 DNA: TGCGCCAGCAGCTTAGAGGGGGCAGGGAACACTGAAGCTTTCTTT
clone size: NA; V gene: TRBV28; D gene: TRBD1; J gene: TRBJ1-2; CDR3 protein: CASQGGSSYGYTF; CDR3 DNA: TGTGCCAGCCAGGGGGGTAGTAGCTATGGCTACACCTTC
clone size: NA; V gene: TRBV5-1; D gene: TRBD2; J gene: TRBJ2-1; CDR3 protein: CASSWTGTSGYNEQFF; CDR3 DNA: TGCGCCAGCAGCTGGACCGGGACTAGCGGCTACAATGAGCAGTTCTTC
clone size: few; V gene: TRBV4-1; D gene: NA; J gene: TRBJ1-5; CDR3 protein: CASSQDLGAGQPQHF; CDR3 DNA: TGCGCCAGCAGCCAAGATCTGGGGGCGGGACAGCCCCAGCATTTT
clone size: once; V gene: TRBV6-4; D gene: NA; J gene: TRBJ1-2; CDR3 protein: CASSDRSGLQGASDGYTF; CDR3 DNA: TGTGCCAGCAGTGACAGGTCAGGGCTCCAAGGTGCTTCCGATGGCTACACCTTC
clone size: NA; V gene: TRBV5-1; D gene: NA; J gene: TRBJ2-3; CDR3 protein: CASSFQTGSTDTQYF; CDR3 DNA: TGCGCCAGCAGCTTCCAAACAGGTAGCACAGATACGCAGTATTTT
clone size: NA; V gene: TRBV5-6; D gene: NA; J gene: TRBJ1-6; CDR3 protein: CASSGDGLGSPLHF; CDR3 DNA: TGTGCCAGCAGCGGGGACGGTTTAGGTTCACCCCTCCACTTT
clone size: NA; V gene: TRBV20-1; D gene: NA; J gene: TRBJ1-5; CDR3 protein: CSASASGPQHF; CDR3 DNA: TGCAGTGCTAGTGCCTCGGGGCCCCAGCATTTT
clone size: NA; V gene: TRBV6-5; D gene: NA; J gene: TRBJ2-3; CDR3 protein: CASSPGTDTQYF; CDR3 DNA: TGTGCCAGCAGTCCGGGGACAGATACGCAGTATTTT
clone size: NA; V gene: TRBV9; D gene: NA; J gene: TRBJ1-2; CDR3 protein: CASSPPDRVSNYGYTF; CDR3 DNA: TGTGCCAGCAGCCCGCCCGATCGGGTATCTAACTATGGCTACACCTTC
clone size: NA; V gene: TRBV7-9; D gene: NA; J gene: TRBJ2-1; CDR3 protein: CASMGVPTYNEQFF; CDR3 DNA: TGTGCCAGCATGGGGGTCCCTACCTACAATGAGCAGTTCTTC
clone size: NA; V gene: TRBV7-2; D gene: TRBD2; J gene: TRBJ2-1; CDR3 protein: CASSPNGLVYEQFF; CDR3 DNA: TGTGCCAGCAGCCCTAACGGACTAGTGTATGAGCAGTTCTTC
clone size: NA; V gene: TRBV6-6; D gene: NA; J gene: TRBJ1-2; CDR3 protein: CASSPMPGTPYYGYTF; CDR3 DNA: TGTGCCAGCAGTCCGATGCCAGGGACACCCTACTATGGCTACACCTTC
clone size: NA; V gene: TRBV30; D gene: NA; J gene: TRBJ1-5; CDR3 protein: CAWTQGMGNQPQHF; CDR3 DNA: TGTGCCTGGACCCAGGGGATGGGCAATCAGCCCCAGCATTTT
clone size: NA; V gene: TRBV6-4; D gene: TRBD2; J gene: TRBJ2-5; CDR3 protein: CASSDGAGEETQYF; CDR3 DNA: TGTGCCAGCAGTGACGGAGCGGGAGAAGAGACCCAGTACTTC
clone size: NA; V gene: TRBV6-1; D gene: TRBD2; J gene: TRBJ2-3; CDR3 protein: CASTRAGGNTDTQYF; CDR3 DNA: TGTGCCAGCACAAGAGCGGGAGGGAACACAGATACGCAGTATTTT
clone size: NA; V gene: TRBV2; D gene: NA; J gene: TRBJ1-1; CDR3 protein: CASSQRGLNTEAFF; CDR3 DNA: TGTGCCAGCAGTCAGAGGGGCCTGAACACTGAAGCTTTCTTT
clone size: NA; V gene: TRBV30; D gene: NA; J gene: TRBJ2-3; CDR3 protein: CAWGTGGTQYF; CDR3 DNA: TGTGCCTGGGGGACTGGGGGTACGCAGTATTTT
clone size: NA; V gene: TRBV19; D gene: NA; J gene: TRBJ2-3; CDR3 protein: CASSTRLILPTDTQYF; CDR3 DNA: TGTGCCAGTAGTACCAGGTTAATATTACCCACAGATACGCAGTATTTT
clone size: NA; V gene: TRBV7-9; D gene: TRBD1; J gene: TRBJ1-5; CDR3 protein: CASSRTGNGQPQHF; CDR3 DNA: TGTGCCAGCAGCCGGACAGGGAACGGACAGCCCCAGCATTTT
clone size: NA; V gene: TRBV5-1; D gene: NA; J gene: TRBJ1-2; CDR3 protein: CASSLDWGDYGYTF; CDR3 DNA: TGCGCCAGCAGCTTGGACTGGGGAGACTATGGCTACACCTTC
clone size: NA; V gene: TRBV25-1; D gene: TRBD1; J gene: TRBJ1-5; CDR3 protein: CASSGRQGGNQPQHF; CDR3 DNA: TGTGCCAGCAGTGGTCGACAGGGCGGCAATCAGCCCCAGCATTTT
clone size: NA; V gene: TRBV7-3; D gene: NA; J gene: TRBJ1-6; CDR3 protein: CASSPFGDDSPLHF; CDR3 DNA: TGTGCCAGCAGCCCCTTCGGTGATGATTCACCCCTCCACTTT
clone size: NA; V gene: TRBV10-3; D gene: NA; J gene: TRBJ2-7; CDR3 protein: CAISESQLYEQYF; CDR3 DNA: TGTGCCATCAGTGAGAGCCAGCTCTACGAGCAGTACTTC
clone size: NA; V gene: TRBV7-2; D gene: NA; J gene: TRBJ2-5; CDR3 protein: CASSFQAGQETQYF; CDR3 DNA: TGTGCCAGCAGCTTCCAGGCGGGACAAGAGACCCAGTACTTC
clone size: NA; V gene: TRBV7-2; D gene: NA; J gene: TRBJ2-2; CDR3 protein: CASSQPNARTVNTGELFF; CDR3 DNA: TGTGCCAGCAGCCAACCGAATGCCCGGACAGTCAACACCGGGGAGCTGTTTTTT
clone size: NA; V gene: TRBV5-1; D gene: TRBD2; J gene: TRBJ2-3; CDR3 protein: CASSGDYNSDTQYF; CDR3 DNA: TGCGCCAGCAGCGGGGACTATAATTCCGATACGCAGTATTTT
clone size: NA; V gene: TRBV5-1; D gene: TRBD2; J gene: TRBJ2-1; CDR3 protein: CASSLLSGGAYNEQFF; CDR3 DNA: TGCGCCAGCAGCTTGCTGTCCGGGGGGGCCTACAATGAGCAGTTCTTC
clone size: NA; V gene: TRBV2; D gene: TRBD1; J gene: TRBJ1-5; CDR3 protein: CASMGQGGNQPQHF; CDR3 DNA: TGTGCCAGCATGGGACAGGGGGGCAATCAGCCCCAGCATTTT
clone size: NA; V gene: TRBV19; D gene: NA; J gene: TRBJ1-3; CDR3 protein: CASTTPGHGGNTIYF; CDR3 DNA: TGTGCCAGTACCACCCCGGGACATGGTGGAAACACCATATATTTT
clone size: NA; V gene: TRBV28; D gene: TRBD1; J gene: TRBJ2-1; CDR3 protein: CASSFGTGYNNEQFF; CDR3 DNA: TGTGCCAGCAGTTTTGGGACAGGGTACAACAATGAGCAGTTCTTC
clone size: NA; V gene: TRBV19; D gene: TRBD1; J gene: TRBJ1-1; CDR3 protein: CASSQKTQGTEAFF; CDR3 DNA: TGTGCCAGTAGTCAGAAAACACAGGGGACTGAAGCTTTCTTT
clone size: few; V gene: TRBV6-1; D gene: NA; J gene: TRBJ1-3; CDR3 protein: CASSAGSAGNTIYF; CDR3 DNA: TGTGCCAGCAGTGCCGGGTCGGCTGGAAACACCATATATTTT
clone size: NA; V gene: TRBV6-1; D gene: NA; J gene: TRBJ1-5; CDR3 protein: CASSEAVRLANQPQHF; CDR3 DNA: TGTGCCAGCAGTGAAGCGGTCAGGTTAGCAAATCAGCCCCAGCATTTT
clone size: NA; V gene: TRBV27; D gene: TRBD2; J gene: TRBJ2-5; CDR3 protein: CASRRGNQETQYF; CDR3 DNA: TGTGCCAGCAGGCGGGGGAACCAAGAGACCCAGTACTTC
clone size: few; V gene: TRBV7-9; D gene: TRBD1; J gene: TRBJ2-7; CDR3 protein: CASSFRDSYEQYF; CDR3 DNA: TGTGCCAGCAGCTTCCGGGACAGCTACGAGCAGTACTTC
clone size: NA; V gene: TRBV6-1; D gene: NA; J gene: TRBJ1-1; CDR3 protein: CASSGTLPGEAFF; CDR3 DNA: TGTGCCAGCAGTGGAACACTACCAGGAGAAGCTTTCTTT
clone size: NA; V gene: TRBV7-2; D gene: NA; J gene: TRBJ1-1; CDR3 protein: CASSLVAGTEAFF; CDR3 DNA: TGTGCCAGCAGCTTAGTCGCAGGGACTGAAGCTTTCTTT
clone size: NA; V gene: TRBV4-1; D gene: TRBD1; J gene: TRBJ2-3; CDR3 protein: CASSQETGTGDTQYF; CDR3 DNA: TGCGCCAGCAGCCAAGAAACAGGGACAGGAGATACGCAGTATTTT
clone size: once; V gene: TRBV7-2; D gene: NA; J gene: TRBJ1-5; CDR3 protein: CASSLGRRVLQPQHF; CDR3 DNA: TGTGCCAGCAGCTTAGGACGCAGGGTACTTCAGCCCCAGCATTTT
clone size: NA; V gene: TRBV19; D gene: TRBD1; J gene: TRBJ2-1; CDR3 protein: CASSVTGNRGREQFF; CDR3 DNA: TGTGCCAGTAGTGTTACAGGTAACAGGGGCAGGGAGCAGTTCTTC
clone size: NA; V gene: TRBV11-2; D gene: TRBD1; J gene: TRBJ2-2; CDR3 protein: CASSSLDRGRTGELFF; CDR3 DNA: TGTGCCAGCAGCTCTCTCGACAGGGGGCGAACCGGGGAGCTGTTTTTT
clone size: NA; V gene: TRBV28; D gene: TRBD2; J gene: TRBJ2-1; CDR3 protein: CASSLGPGTSDVNEQFF; CDR3 DNA: TGTGCCAGCAGTTTAGGCCCCGGGACTAGCGACGTTAATGAGCAGTTCTTC
clone size: NA; V gene: TRBV7-3; D gene: NA; J gene: TRBJ2-5; CDR3 protein: CASSLNRPQETQYF; CDR3 DNA: TGTGCCAGCAGCTTAAACCGCCCCCAAGAGACCCAGTACTTC
clone size: NA; V gene: TRBV27; D gene: NA; J gene: TRBJ1-2; CDR3 protein: CASSRALSYGYTF; CDR3 DNA: TGTGCCAGCAGTCGGGCCCTGAGCTATGGCTACACCTTC
clone size: NA; V gene: TRBV7-9; D gene: NA; J gene: TRBJ1-2; CDR3 protein: CASSLAGGTNYGYTF; CDR3 DNA: TGTGCCAGCAGCTTAGCCGGGGGGACAAACTATGGCTACACCTTC
clone size: NA; V gene: TRBV5-8; D gene: NA; J gene: TRBJ2-1; CDR3 protein: CASSTRQVYNEQFF; CDR3 DNA: TGTGCCAGCAGCACACGACAGGTCTACAATGAGCAGTTCTTC
clone size: NA; V gene: TRBV5-1; D gene: NA; J gene: TRBJ2-3; CDR3 protein: CASSLTPLGTDTQYF; CDR3 DNA: TGCGCCAGCAGCCTGACCCCTCTCGGGACAGATACGCAGTATTTT
clone size: NA; V gene: TRBV5-1; D gene: NA; J gene: TRBJ1-2; CDR3 protein: CASSPWTSNYGYTF; CDR3 DNA: TGCGCCAGCAGCCCCTGGACCTCTAACTATGGCTACACCTTC
clone size: NA; V gene: TRBV5-1; D gene: NA; J gene: TRBJ1-2; CDR3 protein: CASSPDGTYGYTF; CDR3 DNA: TGCGCCAGCAGCCCGGACGGAACCTATGGCTACACCTTC
clone size: NA; V gene: TRBV5-4; D gene: NA; J gene: TRBJ1-6; CDR3 protein: CASRDGGRKGSPLHF; CDR3 DNA: TGTGCCAGCCGGGATGGGGGAAGAAAGGGCTCACCCCTCCACTTT
clone size: NA; V gene: TRBV4-1; D gene: NA; J gene: TRBJ1-5; CDR3 protein: CASSQDSFSNQPQHF; CDR3 DNA: TGCGCCAGCAGCCAAGACTCCTTTAGCAATCAGCCCCAGCATTTT